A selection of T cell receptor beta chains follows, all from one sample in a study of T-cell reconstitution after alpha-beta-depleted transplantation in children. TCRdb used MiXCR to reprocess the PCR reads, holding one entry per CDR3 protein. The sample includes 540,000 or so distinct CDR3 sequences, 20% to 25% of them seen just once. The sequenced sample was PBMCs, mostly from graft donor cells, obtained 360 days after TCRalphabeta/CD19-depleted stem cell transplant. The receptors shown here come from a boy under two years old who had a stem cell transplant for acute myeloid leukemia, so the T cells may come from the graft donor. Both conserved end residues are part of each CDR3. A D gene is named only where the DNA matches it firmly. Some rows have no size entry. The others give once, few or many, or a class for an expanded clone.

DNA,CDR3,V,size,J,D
TGTGCCAGCAGCCCAGGGGGCGGGACCGCCTACGAGCAGTACTTC,CASSPGGGTAYEQYF,TRBV11-3,-,TRBJ2-7,TRBD1
TGTGCCAGCAGTTTCGCGGGGACAGGGGAGGCAGAGACCCAGTACTTC,CASSFAGTGEAETQYF,TRBV12-3/TRBV12-4,few,TRBJ2-5,TRBD1
TGTGCCAGAGAACGGACAGGCAACAATGAGCAGTTCTTC,CARERTGNNEQFF,TRBV30,many,TRBJ2-1,TRBD1
TGTGCCAGCAGTCTCGTGGGGGACGATAATTCACCCCTCCACTTT,CASSLVGDDNSPLHF,TRBV27,-,TRBJ1-6,-
TGTGCCAGCAGCTTAACCGGGGTGGCGGGGGGCCACTACTCCTCCTACAATGAGCAGTTCTTC,CASSLTGVAGGHYSSYNEQFF,TRBV7-3,-,TRBJ2-1,TRBD2
TGCAGTGCTAGAGTATCCAGCTCCTACAATGAGCAGTTCTTC,CSARVSSSYNEQFF,TRBV20-1,-,TRBJ2-1,-
TGTGCCAGCAGTTTCGCGGCCGGGGTATACAATGAGCAGTTCTTC,CASSFAAGVYNEQFF,TRBV28,-,TRBJ2-1,-
TGTGCCAGCAGTGAAGCCTACGAGCAGTACTTC,CASSEAYEQYF,TRBV6-2/TRBV6-3,many,TRBJ2-7,-
TGCAGTGCTAGAATCCCGACAGGAGGGGAGCAGTACTTC,CSARIPTGGEQYF,TRBV20-1,-,TRBJ2-7,-
TGTGCCAGCAGTTTATTTGCTCGGGAAGAAAAACTGTTTTTT,CASSLFAREEKLFF,TRBV12-3/TRBV12-4,many,TRBJ1-4,-
TGTGCCAGCAGCCCCGCCATCAACGAGCAGTACTTC,CASSPAINEQYF,TRBV7-9,-,TRBJ2-7,-
TGTGCCAGCAGTTTTGTGGAGGGCAATCAGCCCCAGCATTTT,CASSFVEGNQPQHF,TRBV12-3/TRBV12-4,-,TRBJ1-5,-
TGCGCCAGCAGCCAGGACAGCTATGGCTACACCTTC,CASSQDSYGYTF,TRBV5-1,-,TRBJ1-2,-
TGTGCCAGCAGCCCAAGACAGACTGAAGCTTTCTTT,CASSPRQTEAFF,TRBV11-3,many,TRBJ1-1,-
TGTGCTAGTGGTTTGATACCGGCAGGGAAGAACACTGAAGCTTTCTTT,CASGLIPAGKNTEAFF,TRBV12-5,-,TRBJ1-1,-
TGTGCCAGCAGCTTGGGAACGGGAGGCCAGGCAGCCCAGTACTTC,CASSLGTGGQAAQYF,TRBV11-1,few,TRBJ2-5,TRBD2
TGTGCCAGCAGGTTCGGGGGGCACACAGATACGCAGTATTTT,CASRFGGHTDTQYF,TRBV25-1,many,TRBJ2-3,-
TGTGCCAGCAGCTTAGTCGGGTCGGGACAGTTCTTC,CASSLVGSGQFF,TRBV11-2,few,TRBJ2-1,-
TGCAGTGCTAGAGATCCTCAGGGACCCTACGAGCAGTACTTC,CSARDPQGPYEQYF,TRBV20-1,few,TRBJ2-7,-
TGTGCCAGCAGAAAGCTAGCGGGGGCTTCCCCCGGGGAGCTGTTTTTT,CASRKLAGASPGELFF,TRBV6-1,few,TRBJ2-2,TRBD2
TGCAGGGCGGTGGGGGCTGGTACGTCAAAAGCTTTCTTT,CRAVGAGTSKAFF,TRBV20-1,-,TRBJ1-1,-